The 8 T cell receptor beta chains given below trace back to one sample, sequenced in a study of control samples from healthy donors and cancer patients. Assay: immunoSEQ multiplex PCR; the TCRdb copy retains only in-frame clones and omits some. The sample records around 130,000 clones, 70% to 90% being singletons. Sample: blood. All receptors derive from a man aged 45-65 years in good health.

This chain connects TRBV7-8 to TRBJ2-2; perhaps TRBD2 as D (5 bases). The germline V and J ends were trimmed by 5 bases and 4 bases, with 14 bases remaining between them. The CDR3 consists of 15 residues. Germline V gives CDR1 SGHVS, CDR2 FQNEAQ. The CDR3 reads CASSPRLDSTGELFF. CDR3 nucleotides: TGTGCCAGCAGCCCTCGATTGGACTCCACCGGGGAGCTGTTTTTT. The full variable domain, with the rest looked up from reference TRBV7-8 and TRBJ2-2, is GAGVSQSPRYKVAKRGQDVALRCDPISGHVSLFWYQQALGQGPEFLTYFQNEAQLDKSGLPSDRFFAERPEGSVSTLKIQRTQQEDSAVYLCASSPRLDSTGELFFGEGSRLTVL.

The rearrangement links TRBV11-2 to TRBJ1-2; D not resolved. Germline V gene sequence: CDR1 SGHAT, CDR2 FQNNGV. This CDR3 contains 12 residues. V gave up 5 bases and J gave up 2 bases, with 6 bases separating them. CDR3 sequence reads: CASSPDNYGYTF. The CDR3 DNA follows: TGTGCCAGCAGCCCCGACAACTATGGCTACACCTTC.

This chain uses TRBV2 with TRBJ1-2, with a tentative D call TRBD1 (6 bases). V was clipped by 8 bases and J by 8 bases, with 24 bases between them. Germline CDR1 reads SNHLY; CDR2 reads FYNNEI. The CDR3 has 15 residues. The CDR3 coding sequence is TGTGCCAGCCCAGCAGTGAATAGGACAGAATGGGGCTACACCTTC. Translated, it gives CASPAVNRTEWGYTF.

The chain carries TRBV19 and TRBJ2-7; D possibly corresponds to TRBD1 (5 bases). This CDR3 contains 14 residues. Germline V gene lookup returns CDR1 LNHDA and CDR2 SQIVND (reference sequence). V was shortened by 6 bases and J by 2 bases, with 14 bases between the two germline ends. The CDR3 sequence is CASSTGPNAYEQYF. For the CDR3, the DNA is TGTGCCAGTAGCACAGGCCCGAATGCCTACGAGCAGTACTTC.

The chain links TRBV5-5 to TRBJ2-7; D gene unclear. Germline V gene data show CDR1 as SGHKS and CDR2 as YYEKEE (reference sequence). The CDR3 is 15 amino acids. The V end was cut by 4 bases, the J end by 2 bases, with 16 bases between. The chain's CDR3 is CASSPTPTSAYEQYF. CDR3 nucleotide sequence: TGTGCCAGCAGCCCCACCCCGACCTCCGCCTACGAGCAGTACTTC.

This sequence joins TRBV9 and TRBJ2-1; TRBD2 matches 8 bases. J lost 5 bases, V lost 4 bases, and 11 bases had no gene match. The CDR3 has 16 residues. Per the germline V gene, CDR1 is SGDLS and CDR2 is YYNGEE. DNA for the CDR3: TGTGCCAGCAGCCCCAGCGGAGCGGGGGCCGACAATGAGCAGTTCTTC. This codes for CASSPSGAGADNEQFF.

CDR3: CASSLAGGRTDTQYF. The DNA for the CDR3 is TGCGCCAGCAGCTTAGCGGGGGGGCGCACAGATACGCAGTATTTT. The chain combines TRBV5-1 with TRBJ2-3, with 10 bases identical to TRBD2. This CDR3 is built from 15 residues. Germline V CDR1 and CDR2: SGHRS, YFSETQ. The V segment lost 2 bases and the J segment 1 base; nucleotides outside the gene matches: 1.

The table lists this clone with a few counts. This chain uses TRBV5-1 with TRBJ2-5; 10 nucleotides agree with TRBD2. The germline gives CDR1 SGHRS, CDR2 YFSETQ. The trim removed 2 bases at V and 4 bases at J, leaving 5 bases unmatched. CDR3 length: 15 amino acids. For the CDR3, the DNA is TGCGCCAGCAGCTTCTCAGCGGGGGGGCCAGAGACCCAGTACTTC. Protein: CASSFSAGGPETQYF.